This section outlines one T cell receptor beta chain sequence together with its context. As yet, its antigen is unknown. The sample's treatment: oral pan-JAK inhibitor, 5-10 mg twice daily. It was from PBMCs that CD4+ and CD8+ T cells were sorted. The record originates from a study of CD8+ T cells in alopecia areata. Study-wide results and caveats: Any link of baseline CD8+ expansion to response, resting on one nonresponder, remains uncertain. Tofacitinib significantly brought down scalp clonality and expanded CD8+ clones among top 100.

Reverse transcription of extracted RNA yielded cDNA, which provided the sequencing template. The protocol was immunoSEQ multiplex PCR, while the TCRdb copy is restricted to in-frame clones and leaves out a portion. This table holds roughly 220,000 clones, roughly three fifths found once. Germline V gene lookup returns CDR1 LNHNV and CDR2 YYDKDF (reference sequence). Trimming took off 1 base at V and 2 bases at J, with 13 bases between the two ends. CDR3 length: 16 residues. This TCR was sampled from a human donor with alopecia areata. The sample here was CD4+ T cells sorted from blood, taken at approximately week 45, from a patient treated with tofacitinib. The V and J genes are TRBV15 and TRBJ2-3, with D possibly TRBD1 on 5 matching bases. This CDR3 is CATSRAAQTVTDTQYF. The CDR3, as DNA: TGTGCCACCAGCAGAGCCGCGCAGACAGTCACAGATACGCAGTATTTT.